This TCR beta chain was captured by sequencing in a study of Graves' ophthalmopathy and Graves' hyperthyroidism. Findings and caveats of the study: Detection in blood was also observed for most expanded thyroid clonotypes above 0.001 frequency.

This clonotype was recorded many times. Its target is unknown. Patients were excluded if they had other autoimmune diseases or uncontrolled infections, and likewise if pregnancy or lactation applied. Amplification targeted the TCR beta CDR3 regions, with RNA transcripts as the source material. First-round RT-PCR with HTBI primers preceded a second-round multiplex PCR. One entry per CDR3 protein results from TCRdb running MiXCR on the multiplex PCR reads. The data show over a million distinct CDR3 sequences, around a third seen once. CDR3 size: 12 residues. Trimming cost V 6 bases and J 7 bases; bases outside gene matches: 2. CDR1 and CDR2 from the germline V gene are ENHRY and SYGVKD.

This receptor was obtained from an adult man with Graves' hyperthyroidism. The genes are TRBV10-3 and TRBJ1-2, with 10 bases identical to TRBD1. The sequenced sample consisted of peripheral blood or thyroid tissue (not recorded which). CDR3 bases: TGTGCCATCAGGGACAGGGGGTCTGGCTACACCTTC. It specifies CAIRDRGSGYTF.